The 12 T cell receptor beta chains in this list originate from one sample, sequenced in a study of metastatic and nonmetastatic thyroid tumors. There were no patients who had received any treatment before thyroid surgery. TCRdb redid the clone calls on the PCR reads using MiXCR. The sample includes about 38,000 clones, roughly 50% of them seen just once. Input material: tumor tissue. Receptors were obtained from a male donor with papillary thyroid cancer or a benign thyroid nodule (not recorded which). Some clones in this sample may be carry-over from other donors' samples.

The CDR3: CASSLNRSPTDTQYF. CDR3 coding DNA: TGTGCCAGCAGCTTAAACAGGAGTCCCACAGATACGCAGTATTTT. This chain uses TRBV11-2 with TRBJ2-3, with D maybe TRBD1 (5 bases). Per germline, CDR1 SGHAT and CDR2 FQNNGV. V dropped 2 bases and J dropped 2 bases, with 11 bases sitting between them. This CDR3 region has 15 residues.

V is TRBV20-1 and J is TRBJ2-1, with unresolved D. CDR1 and CDR2 from the germline V gene are DFQATT and SNEGSKA (reference sequence). The CDR3 covers 12 residues. Deletions cut 6 bases from V and 5 bases from J, with 11 bases between. The CDR3 DNA reads TGCAGTGCAACCAGGCAGCACAATGAGCAGTTCTTC. It codes for CSATRQHNEQFF.

This clone was picked up a small number of times. The rearrangement links TRBV14 to TRBJ2-2; D gene uncertain. Germline V lookup: CDR1 SGHDN, CDR2 FVKESK. The CDR3 contains 12 residues. Trimming took 4 bases from V and 5 from J, leaving 5 bases between them. CDR3 sequence reads: CASSPTTGELFF. In DNA, the CDR3 is TGTGCCAGCAGCCCAACAACCGGGGAGCTGTTTTTT. Full variable domain (remainder filled in from reference TRBV14 and TRBJ2-2): EAGVTQFPSHSVIEKGQTVTLRCDPISGHDNLYWYRRVMGKEIKFLLHFVKESKQDESGMPNNRFLAERTGGTYSTLKVQPAELEDSGVYFCASSPTTGELFFGEGSRLTVL.

The rearrangement links TRBV4-1 to TRBJ2-5, with D possibly TRBD2 on 5 matching bases. The CDR3 has 18 amino acids. Trimming took 3 bases from V and 2 from J, leaving 22 bases between them. CDR1 is MGHRA, CDR2 YSYEKL, per germline. The CDR3 here is CASSHTLRRTRQQETQYF. DNA of the CDR3: TGCGCCAGCAGCCACACCTTAAGACGGACTCGGCAACAAGAGACCCAGTACTTC.

This chain joins TRBV6-1 and TRBJ2-2; possible D gene TRBD2, 5 bases. The CDR3 sequence is 14 residues long. The germline V and J ends were trimmed by 1 base and 5 bases, with 8 bases remaining between them. Germline lookup yields CDR1 MNHNS and CDR2 SASEGT. The CDR3, as DNA: TGTGCCAGCAGTGAAGGGGGAGAAACCGGGGAGCTGTTTTTT. It translates to CASSEGGETGELFF.

This clone came up a few times. The chain carries TRBV28 and TRBJ2-7; 7 bases agree with TRBD2. The CDR3 is made up of 14 amino acids. In germline, CDR1 is MDHEN, CDR2 SYDVKM. Losses at the gene ends were 6 bases for V and 5 bases for J; bases not matched to a gene: 10. The CDR3 bases are TGTGCCAGCAGCTCCCCCGGGGGGTCGAACGAGCAGTACTTC. It encodes CASSSPGGSNEQYF.

The chain combines TRBV7-9 with TRBJ2-7, with a possible D match to TRBD2 (5 bases). V dropped 4 bases and J dropped 2 bases, with 9 bases sitting between them. This CDR3 region has 13 residues. CDR1 and CDR2 from the germline V gene are SEHNR and FQNEAQ (reference sequence). CDR3 in DNA: TGTGCCAGCAGCTCGCCCGGGGCCTACGAGCAGTACTTC. It encodes CASSSPGAYEQYF.

The chain joins TRBV18 to TRBJ2-2; a possible D gene is TRBD2 (5 bases). CDR1 and CDR2 (germline): KGHSH, LQKENI. CDR3 length: 16 residues. The V end was cut by 0 bases, the J end by 5 bases, with 13 bases between. This CDR3 is CASSPPNNGVTGELFF. CDR3 in DNA: TGTGCCAGCTCACCACCCAACAACGGGGTTACCGGGGAGCTGTTTTTT. The complete variable domain, with remaining parts taken from reference TRBV18 and TRBJ2-2, reads NAGVMQNPRHLVRRRGQEARLRCSPMKGHSHVYWYRQLPEEGLKFMVYLQKENIIDESGMPKERFSAEFPKEGPSILRIQQVVRGDSAAYFCASSPPNNGVTGELFFGEGSRLTVL.

This chain uses TRBV28 with TRBJ2-7, with a weak D call TRBD1 (7 bases). The V gene's germline CDR1 is MDHEN and CDR2 SYDVKM. The V end lost 7 bases, the J end lost 7 bases, and 23 bases lay between the germline ends. This CDR3 is built from 15 residues. The CDR3 is CASTSPRGEEREQYF. In DNA form, the CDR3 reads TGTGCCAGCACCTCTCCCAGGGGGGAGGAAAGGGAGCAGTACTTC. Combining the CDR3 with reference TRBV28 and TRBJ2-7 gives the whole variable domain DVKVTQSSRYLVKRTGEKVFLECVQDMDHENMFWYRQDPGLGLRLIYFSYDVKMKEKGDIPEGYSVSREKKERFSLILESASTNQTSMYLCASTSPRGEEREQYFGPGTRLTVT.

The rearrangement uses TRBV5-1 and TRBJ2-2, with D possibly called TRBD1 or TRBD2 (5 bases each). This CDR3 is 17 amino acids long. Germline CDR1 is SGHRS and CDR2 is YFSETQ. V was shortened by 0 bases and J by 4 bases, with 16 bases between the two germline ends. CDR3 DNA: TGCGCCAGCAGCTTGGTTGGCGGGCAGGGATTCACCGGGGAGCTGTTTTTT. Translated, it gives CASSLVGGQGFTGELFF.

This clone was observed at least ten times. This sequence joins TRBV6-1 and TRBJ2-1, with 11 bases matching TRBD2. Germline V gene sequence: CDR1 MNHNS, CDR2 SASEGT. CDR3 length: 14 residues. After removal of 3 bases from V and 7 bases from J, the junction contained 2 bases not matched to a gene. For the CDR3, the DNA is TGTGCCAGCAGTGACGTAGCGGGAGGGAATGAGCAGTTCTTC. This encodes CASSDVAGGNEQFF.

This clone has just a few counts. This chain uses TRBV19 with TRBJ2-7; D perhaps matches TRBD2 (7 bases). CDR3 size: 12 residues. Trimming cost V 4 bases and J 6 bases, with 10 bases left between them. Germline CDR1 and CDR2: LNHDA and SQIVND (reference sequence). DNA of the CDR3: TGTGCCAGTAGTAAGGGGGGGCCCGAGCAGTACTTC. The encoded protein is CASSKGGPEQYF.